This entry lists 30 T cell receptor beta chains sequenced from one sample in a study of blood T cell repertoires in COVID-19. Sequencing was performed with immunoSEQ multiplex PCR; in TCRdb, only in-frame clones are kept and a portion is missing. This table has some 120,000 clones, 83% appearing once. The sequencing sample was made of PBMCs or T cells enriched from blood (not recorded which). Receptors originate from a man between 25 and 39 years old who had recovered from COVID-19.

The chain links TRBV7-3 to TRBJ2-1, with D perhaps TRBD2 (6 bases). Trimming took 5 bases from V and 0 from J, leaving 11 bases between them. The CDR3 length is 15 residues. Germline V CDR1 and CDR2: SGHTA, FQGTGA. CDR3 bases: TGTGCCAGCAGCAGAGCGGGTAGCTCCTACAATGAGCAGTTCTTC. This translates into CASSRAGSSYNEQFF. Based on the CDR3 plus reference TRBV7-3 and TRBJ2-1, the full variable domain is GAGVSQTPSNKVTEKGKYVELRCDPISGHTALYWYRQSLGQGPEFLIYFQGTGAADDSGLPNDRFFAVRPEGSVSTLKIQRTERGDSAVYLCASSRAGSSYNEQFFGPGTRLTVL.

CDR3 bases: TGTGCTAGTGGCAGGGTCTACGAGCAGTACTTC. Amino acid sequence: CASGRVYEQYF. V and J are TRBV12-5 and TRBJ2-7; TRBD1 might be the D (5 bases). The CDR3 covers 11 residues. V gave up 6 bases and J gave up 3 bases, with 6 bases separating them. Looked up from germline, CDR1 is LGHNT and CDR2 is FRNRAP.

V and J are TRBV11-2 and TRBJ1-5, with 7 bases that match TRBD1. CDR1 is SGHAT and CDR2 is FQNNGV in the germline V gene. V lost 3 bases to trimming and J lost 7 bases; unmatched junction nucleotides: 9. The CDR3 has 15 residues. In DNA, the CDR3 is TGTGCCAGCAGCTTTGACGCGACAGGGCGGCAGCCCCAGCATTTT. Translation: CASSFDATGRQPQHF.

This clone has only one observation. The CDR3 region is CATSRDLSDYGYTF. The CDR3 DNA reads as TGTGCCACCAGCAGAGATCTTAGTGACTATGGCTACACCTTC. This sequence joins TRBV15 and TRBJ1-2; D remains ambiguous. There are 14 residues in the CDR3. The germline CDR1 and CDR2 sequences are LNHNV and YYDKDF (reference sequence). V was trimmed by 0 bases and J by 3 bases, leaving 8 bases between them.

This clone was found a few times. The chain uses TRBV28 and TRBJ1-2; D not resolved. This CDR3 contains 13 residues. Germline V CDR1 and CDR2: MDHEN, SYDVKM. V lost 2 bases to trimming and J lost 7 bases, with 11 bases between them. CDR3 in amino acids: CASSLAHSSGYTF. The CDR3 region has the DNA TGTGCCAGCAGTTTAGCCCACAGTAGTGGCTACACCTTC.

V is TRBV6-5 and J is TRBJ1-1; TRBD1 matches at 11 bases. CDR3 length equals 13 residues. V shed 10 bases, J shed 4 bases, and the junction held 5 bases outside the gene matches. Germline CDR1 and CDR2: MNHEY and SVGAGI. In nucleotides, the CDR3 is TGTGCCACCCCGGGACAGGGGGTCACTGAAGCTTTCTTT. It yields the protein CATPGQGVTEAFF.

CDR3 sequence reads: CASSLAGTGVTEAFF. CDR3 DNA: TGTGCCAGCAGCTTAGCGGGGACAGGGGTTACTGAAGCTTTCTTT. The chain combines TRBV7-9 with TRBJ1-1; 10 nucleotides line up with TRBD1. CDR3 length: 15 residues. Germline CDR1 and CDR2: SEHNR and FQNEAQ (reference sequence). Trimming took 0 bases from V and 5 from J; bases not matched to a gene: 3.

The J gene is TRBJ2-1, the V gene TRBV3-1 (or the pseudogene TRBV3-2); 8 bases map to TRBD1. Germline CDR1 reads LGHDT; CDR2 reads YNNKEL (reference sequence). The V segment lost 4 bases and the J segment 4 bases; nucleotides outside the gene matches: 6. This CDR3 has 15 residues. This CDR3 reads CASSLTGTGYNEQFF. Here the CDR3 DNA reads TGTGCCAGCAGCCTCACCGGGACAGGTTACAATGAGCAGTTCTTC.

The CDR3 is CAISEEQGIYWDSPLHF. In DNA form, the CDR3 reads TGTGCCATCAGTGAGGAACAGGGCATCTATTGGGATTCACCCCTCCACTTT. The chain has TRBV10-3 and TRBJ1-6, with a possible D match to TRBD1 (6 bases). V was trimmed by 2 bases and J by 8 bases, leaving 19 bases between them. The CDR3 totals 17 residues. Germline V gene data show CDR1 as ENHRY and CDR2 as SYGVKD.

This clone was seen just once. The chain recombines TRBV7-9 with TRBJ2-5; 12 positions match TRBD2. V lost 1 base, J lost 7 bases, and 16 bases stayed unmatched. Germline V lookup: CDR1 SEHNR, CDR2 FQNEAQ (reference sequence). There are 19 residues in the CDR3. As DNA, the CDR3 is TGTGCCAGCAGCTTAGGGCTAGCGGGAGGGCCCACCATCGTGCGGACCCAGTACTTC. This sequence encodes CASSLGLAGGPTIVRTQYF.

The chain carries TRBV5-4 and TRBJ2-2; D is perhaps TRBD1 (6 bases). V shed 9 bases and J shed 5 bases, with 14 bases lying between them. CDR3 length: 13 residues. Germline V gives CDR1 SGHNT, CDR2 YYREEE (reference sequence). The CDR3: CAIPGQITGELFF. The DNA for the CDR3 is TGTGCCATTCCGGGACAAATAACCGGGGAGCTGTTTTTT.

The chain uses TRBV9 and TRBJ2-3; TRBD2 aligns across 11 bases. The trim removed 3 bases at V and 2 bases at J, leaving 5 bases unmatched. This CDR3 spans 16 amino acids. Germline V gene lookup returns CDR1 SGDLS and CDR2 YYNGEE. The CDR3 region is CASSATSGTITDTQYF. In DNA form, the CDR3 reads TGTGCCAGCAGCGCGACTAGCGGGACAATCACAGATACGCAGTATTTT.

This clone was seen repeatedly, ten times or more. The gene calls are TRBV28 and TRBJ1-1, with D possibly being TRBD1 (5 bases). Trimming took 2 bases from V and 8 from J, leaving 12 bases between them. The CDR3 runs to 13 residues. Per germline, CDR1 MDHEN and CDR2 SYDVKM. The CDR3 loop is CASSLQTVQEAFF. Written as DNA, the CDR3 is TGTGCCAGCAGTTTACAGACAGTTCAAGAAGCTTTCTTT.

The chain is built from TRBV3-1 (or the pseudogene TRBV3-2) and TRBJ1-6; TRBD1 agrees at 7 bases. Germline values: CDR1 LGHDT, CDR2 YNNKEL (reference sequence). Germline trimming cut 0 bases from V and 4 bases from J; bases unmatched to any gene: 0. The CDR3 covers 15 residues. In DNA, the CDR3 is TGTGCCAGCAGCCAAGAGGGACAGTATAATTCACCCCTCCACTTT. Translated, it gives CASSQEGQYNSPLHF.

The chain couples TRBV30 to TRBJ2-7; the D gene is possibly TRBD1 (6 bases). The V gene's germline CDR1 is GTSNPN and CDR2 SVGIG (reference sequence). V shed 2 bases and J shed 2 bases, with 10 bases lying between them. The CDR3 sequence is 13 residues long. In DNA form, the CDR3 reads TGTGCCTGGAGTCAGGGGAAACCCTACGAGCAGTACTTC. Translated, it gives CAWSQGKPYEQYF.

The rearrangement joins TRBV15 to TRBJ2-1; 15 bases are a match to TRBD2. This CDR3 is built from 17 residues. CDR1 LNHNV and CDR2 YYDKDF come from the germline V gene (reference sequence). V shed 3 bases, J shed 8 bases, and the junction held 8 bases outside the gene matches. The CDR3 sequence is CATSSPRGLAGGDEQFF. CDR3 DNA sequence: TGTGCCACCAGCAGTCCCAGGGGACTAGCGGGAGGCGATGAGCAGTTCTTC.

This chain links TRBV5-4 with TRBJ1-2, with D perhaps TRBD1 (5 bases). The CDR3 runs 16 residues. From germline, CDR1 is SGHNT and CDR2 YYREEE (reference sequence). Trimming took off 0 bases at V and 7 bases at J, with 19 bases between the two ends. For the CDR3, the DNA is TGTGCCAGCAGCTTGGCCAGGTTCCCGACAGAGAGTGGCTACACCTTC. Translation: CASSLARFPTESGYTF.

CDR3 protein: CASRYPGANNQPQHF. The CDR3 region has the DNA TGTGCCAGTCGGTATCCAGGGGCGAACAATCAGCCCCAGCATTTT. J is TRBJ1-5 and V is TRBV19, with TRBD1 as a possible D gene (6 bases). Germline V CDR1 and CDR2: LNHDA, SQIVND (reference sequence). This CDR3 has 15 residues. V was cut by 8 bases and J by 3 bases, with 17 bases left in between.

Details on this clone: Since the CDR3 does not end with the conserved phenylalanine or tryptophan, this likely comes from a read error. It is unclear where the CDR3 begins or ends on the DNA, so no DNA is shown, and the CDR3 is as TCRdb lists it. The rearrangement uses TRBV2 and TRBJ2-7; no DNA check was done on the table's D call, TRBD1. Germline V CDR1 and CDR2: SNHLY, FYNNEI. Counting both end residues, the CDR3 totals 10 amino acids. The CDR3 sequence: CASSDGQAGL.

The sample holds a few counts of this clone. CDR3 nucleotides: TGTGCCAGTAGTATAGACGGCCGGAGGAACACCGGGGAGCTGTTTTTT. This gives the protein CASSIDGRRNTGELFF. This chain connects TRBV19 to TRBJ2-2; no clear D gene. Trimming pared 0 bases from V and 1 base from J, leaving 9 bases between. The CDR3 totals 16 residues. CDR1 is LNHDA, CDR2 SQIVND, per germline (reference sequence).

J is TRBJ1-3 and V is TRBV19; 8 nucleotides agree with TRBD1. This CDR3 has 16 amino acids. Trimming cost V 6 bases and J 0 bases; bases outside gene matches: 7. Germline CDR1 is LNHDA and CDR2 is SQIVND (reference sequence). The CDR3 loop is CASSEGQGYSGNTIYF. CDR3 sequence (DNA): TGTGCCAGTAGCGAAGGACAGGGCTACTCTGGAAACACCATATATTTT.

The rearrangement links TRBV19 to TRBJ2-7; 9 bases fit TRBD2. CDR1 is LNHDA, CDR2 SQIVND, per germline (reference sequence). The ends lost 7 bases at V and 3 bases at J; junction bases unmatched: 19. CDR3 length: 18 residues. CDR3: CASILRGGGLIFNYEQYF. DNA for the CDR3: TGTGCCAGTATTCTTCGCGGGGGGGGTCTCATCTTTAACTACGAGCAGTACTTC.

In regard to this clone: With a much larger clone just one base away, this may be a read error. This chain links TRBV6-4 with TRBJ2-7; TRBD1 agrees at 7 bases. The CDR3 totals 13 residues. Germline loops: CDR1 MRHNA, CDR2 SNTAGT. Trimming removed 6 bases from V and 3 bases from J; junction bases left unmatched: 5. The CDR3 is CASSQRQGYEQYF. CDR3 in DNA: TGTGCCAGCAGCCAGAGACAGGGCTACGAGCAGTACTTC.

CDR3 sequence reads: CASGLVPGQGGPSHGYTF. CDR3 nucleotide sequence: TGTGCTAGTGGTTTGGTACCGGGACAGGGGGGACCAAGCCATGGCTACACCTTC. The chain recombines TRBV12-5 with TRBJ1-2, with 11 bases aligning to TRBD1. V shed 0 bases and J 6 bases; nucleotides not matched to a gene: 12. CDR1 and CDR2 (germline): LGHNT, FRNRAP. The CDR3 extends over 18 amino acids. Looking up the rest from reference TRBV12-5 and TRBJ1-2 gives the full variable domain: DARVTQTPRHKVTEMGQEVTMRCQPILGHNTVFWYRQTMMQGLELLAYFRNRAPLDDSGMPKDRFSAEMPDATLATLKIQPSEPRDSAVYFCASGLVPGQGGPSHGYTFGSGTRLTVV.

In its sample, this clone was seen once. The chain carries TRBV2 and TRBJ1-2; D is undetermined. The germline V gene encodes CDR1 SNHLY and CDR2 FYNNEI. The V end was cut by 3 bases, the J end by 2 bases, with 7 bases between. There are 13 residues in the CDR3. The CDR3 region is CASSEVRNYGYTF. The DNA for the CDR3 is TGTGCCAGCAGTGAGGTCAGGAACTATGGCTACACCTTC.

The gene calls are TRBV5-4 and TRBJ1-2, with 12 bases identical to TRBD1. CDR3 size: 17 residues. Trimming at V came to 4 bases and at J to 0 bases, leaving 7 bases not matched to a gene. Germline CDR1 SGHNT, CDR2 YYREEE (reference sequence). The chain's CDR3 is CASSRDRGQISNYGYTF. CDR3 DNA sequence: TGTGCCAGCAGCCGGGACAGGGGGCAGATTTCTAACTATGGCTACACCTTC.

This clone was seen a single time. The chain joins TRBV7-9 to TRBJ2-1, with D possibly TRBD2 on 5 matching bases. V lost 1 base and J 0 bases, leaving 10 bases between the germline ends. There are 16 residues in the CDR3. Germline CDR1 reads SEHNR; CDR2 reads FQNEAQ (reference sequence). The CDR3 DNA is TGTGCCAGCAGCTTAGGGACGGGGAGCTCCTACAATGAGCAGTTCTTC. It encodes CASSLGTGSSYNEQFF.

This rearrangement joins TRBV28 to TRBJ1-2; 7 bases align to TRBD1. The ends lost 6 bases at V and 4 bases at J; junction bases unmatched: 14. Germline-derived CDR1 and CDR2 are MDHEN and SYDVKM. This CDR3 is built from 16 residues. The CDR3 nucleotides read TGTGCCAGCAGCTCGCCGACAGGGCAAGGAGCCTATGGCTACACCTTC. Translating it yields CASSSPTGQGAYGYTF.

J is TRBJ2-3 and V is TRBV12-3 or TRBV12-4; unclear D gene. This CDR3 has 11 residues. V shed 8 bases and J shed 2 bases, with 5 bases lying between them. This chain's CDR3 is CASRLTDTQYF. The CDR3 bases are TGTGCCAGCCGACTCACAGATACGCAGTATTTT.

The gene calls are TRBV18 and TRBJ2-7; D possibly corresponds to TRBD1 (5 bases). Germline values: CDR1 KGHSH, CDR2 LQKENI. Trimming stripped 4 bases from V and 2 bases from J, with 12 bases between. This CDR3 comprises 14 residues. The CDR3 spells CASSRGRGTYEQYF. In DNA, the CDR3 is TGTGCCAGCTCACGGGGCCGAGGAACCTACGAGCAGTACTTC.